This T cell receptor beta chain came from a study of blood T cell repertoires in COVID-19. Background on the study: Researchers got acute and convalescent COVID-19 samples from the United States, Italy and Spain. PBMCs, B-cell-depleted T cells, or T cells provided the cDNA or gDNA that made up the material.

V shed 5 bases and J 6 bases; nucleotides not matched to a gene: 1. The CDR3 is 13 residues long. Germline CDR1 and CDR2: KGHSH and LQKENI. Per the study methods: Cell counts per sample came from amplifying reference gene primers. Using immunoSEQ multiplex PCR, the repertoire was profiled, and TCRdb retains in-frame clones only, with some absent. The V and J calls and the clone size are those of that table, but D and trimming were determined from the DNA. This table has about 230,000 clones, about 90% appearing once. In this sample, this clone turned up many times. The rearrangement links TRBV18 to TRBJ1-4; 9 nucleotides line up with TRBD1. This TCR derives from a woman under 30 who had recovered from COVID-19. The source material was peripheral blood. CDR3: CASSRTGDEKLFF. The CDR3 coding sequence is TGTGCCAGCTCAAGGACAGGGGATGAAAAACTGTTTTTT.